The clone carrying this T cell receptor (beta chain) was recorded at least ten times. The CDR3 is 15 amino acids. V dropped 0 bases and J dropped 5; count of bases not matched to a gene: 2. The data were taken from a study of blood T cells in healthy people across ages. A sample-barcoded 5' primer and a J-beta primer mix were used in a second PCR of roughly 6 to 12 cycles. With 12 random nucleotides, a template-switch adaptor tagged each individual cDNA molecule. TCRdb re-called the 5' RACE reads through MiXCR, storing one row per CDR3 protein. The sample consists of 800,000 to 950,000 distinct CDR3 sequences, around 36% of them appearing once.

This sequence was found in a man aged 18 to 30 in good health. Material for sequencing was blood. The chain is built from TRBV12-3 or TRBV12-4 and TRBJ2-5; TRBD2 matches 11 bases. The CDR3 DNA reads as TGTGCCAGCAGTTTAGCTAGCGGGGGGGAGGAGACCCAGTACTTC. This encodes CASSLASGGEETQYF.